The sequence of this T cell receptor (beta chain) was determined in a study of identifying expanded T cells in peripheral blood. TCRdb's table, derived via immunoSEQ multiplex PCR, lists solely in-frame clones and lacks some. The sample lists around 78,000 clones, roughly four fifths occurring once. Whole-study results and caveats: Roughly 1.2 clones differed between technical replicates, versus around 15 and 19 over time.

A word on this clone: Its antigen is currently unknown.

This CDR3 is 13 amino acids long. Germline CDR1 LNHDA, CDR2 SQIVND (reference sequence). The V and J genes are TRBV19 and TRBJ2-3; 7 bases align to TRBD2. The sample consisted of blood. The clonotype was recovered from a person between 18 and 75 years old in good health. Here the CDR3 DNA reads TGTGCGGGAGGGGACCCGACCACAGATACGCAGTATTTT. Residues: CAGGDPTTDTQYF.